The T cell receptor (beta chain) described here comes from a study of CD8+ T cells in alopecia areata. This CDR3 is built from 13 residues. The V end was cut by 3 bases, the J end by 4 bases, with 12 bases between. In germline, CDR1 is GTSNPN, CDR2 SVGIG (reference sequence). Extracted RNA was reverse transcribed into cDNA, the sequencing template. Measured with immunoSEQ multiplex PCR; TCRdb has only the in-frame clones, and not every one. The sample lists under 200,000 clones; roughly 65% were seen once. Points from the study as a whole: Tofacitinib did not eliminate many expanded lesional clones from scalp or blood.

Noted treatment: oral pan-JAK inhibitor, 5-10 mg twice daily. Of note for this clone: What it recognizes is unknown.

The rearrangement links TRBV30 to TRBJ1-1; no definite D call. The TCR was taken from a human donor with alopecia areata. The material sequenced was CD4+ T cells sorted from blood, taken at week 4, from a patient treated with tofacitinib. In DNA, the CDR3 is TGTGCCTGGAGCGAGGCGCCGGGCACTGAAGCTTTCTTT. Its protein is CAWSEAPGTEAFF.